Sequencing of this TCR beta chain was carried out in a study of OX40 agonist ivuxolimab in advanced cancers. For the study in its entirety: Ivuxolimab was an agonistic, fully human IgG2 monoclonal antibody directed against OX40 (CD134), a costimulatory receptor. The paper describes the monotherapy dose-escalation part (N of about 52 patients) of the phase I trial of ivuxolimab. The point of sequencing TCRbeta in the periphery was to test whether ivuxolimab changed TCR sequence diversity and drove clonal T-cell expansion. Prior anti-PD-1, anti-PD-L1 or anti-CTLA-4 therapy was permitted, and about two fifths of dose-escalation patients had received checkpoint inhibitors. Intravenous ivuxolimab was administered to patients every 2 weeks at six dose levels: 0.01, 0.1, 0.3, 1.5, 3 and 10 mg/kg. Of the roughly 52 dose-escalation patients, hepatocellular carcinoma was present in about 20, melanoma in around 15, renal cell carcinoma in 9 and head and neck cancer in 9. Partial responses occurred in three dose-escalation patients: two with cutaneous melanoma and one with hepatocellular carcinoma. The dose-escalation cohort was 82.7% male with a mean age of about 60 years, ranging from about 20 to 85. Findings and caveats that apply to the study as a whole: Clonal expansion of both CD4+ and CD8+ blood T cells was observed from baseline to week 6 at doses 0.1 to 3.0 mg/kg. In the 0.1-3.0 mg/kg groups, partial responders were among the patients with the lowest normalized peripheral clonal expansion, particularly in CD8+ T cells. The antigen specificity of the peripheral T cells that underwent clonal expansion was not determined. After ivuxolimab, CD8+ T cells had more expanded clones than CD4+ T cells on average. Low levels of normalized T-cell clonal expansion were also shown by some nonresponding patients.

The CDR3, cysteine through phenylalanine, is 13 amino acids long. Solely the CDR3 DNA is kept, with 39 bases framed from the first base. Between the V and J ends, shortened by 3 bases and 5 bases respectively, the junction contains 9 bases. CDR1 and CDR2, per the germline V gene, are SGHRS and YFSETQ. As for this clone: The antigen this receptor binds is unknown. No base quality values were provided; no much bigger clone lies one nucleotide off.

For sequencing of the TCRbeta CDR3 region, genomic DNA was extracted from the sorted cells. The immunoSEQ Assay was used for sequencing of TCRbeta CDR3 regions. The table comes from immuneACCESS by way of TCRdb, which keeps in-frame sequences with V and J called. Part of the clones is missing from these tables; in studies checked, under half for an unresolved V gene and the rest for unknown reasons. For this sample the table gives approximately 70,000 clones, of which about 85% were detected only once. The leading ten clones occupy about a sixth of the sample. The trial excluded patients who had a history of autoimmune disease or who were on systemic immunosuppression. Peripheral blood for TCR sequencing was collected from all dose cohorts at baseline, on cycle 4 day 1, and on cycle 7 day 1. The samples were drawn from a first-in-human, open-label, multicenter phase I dose-escalation trial of ivuxolimab. The trial enrolled adults with locally advanced or metastatic head and neck squamous cell, hepatocellular, melanoma or renal cell carcinoma. CD4+ and CD8+ T cells were sorted separately from peripheral blood before TCR sequencing.

The sequence derives from an adult with an advanced solid tumor such as melanoma, head and neck, liver or kidney cancer. In this chain, TRBV5-1 is recombined with TRBJ2-1; no D segment can be confidently identified. The sequencing here drew on CD4+ or CD8+ T cells sorted from blood, taken in a trial of the OX40 agonist ivuxolimab. For the CDR3, the sequence is CASSSNADNEQFF. The DNA sequence reads TGCGCCAGCAGCTCGAATGCTGACAATGAGCAGTTCTTC.